These 18 T cell receptor beta chains were all obtained from the same sample, sequenced in a study of shared clonotypes between healthy human individuals. The naive CD8 subset, CD45RO-negative cells positively selected for CCR7, excluded terminally differentiated effector memory CD45RA+ cells. Data came from immunoSEQ multiplex PCR; TCRdb stores just in-frame clones and leaves some out. The data hold about 700,000 clones, with roughly 94% observed a single time. The sequencing sample was made of naive CD8+ T cells sorted from blood. The receptor set was obtained from a man aged 25-45 years in good health.

The chain couples TRBV19 to TRBJ2-7; D remains unclear. V was cut by 5 bases and J by 6 bases, with 17 bases left in between. The CDR3 runs to 14 residues. Germline V gene lookup returns CDR1 LNHDA and CDR2 SQIVND (reference sequence). The CDR3 loop is CASSSSDWVAEQYF. As DNA, the CDR3 is TGTGCCAGTAGTTCTAGTGACTGGGTTGCCGAGCAGTACTTC. Full variable domain (missing parts from reference TRBV19 and TRBJ2-7): DGGITQSPKYLFRKEGQNVTLSCEQNLNHDAMYWYRQDPGQGLRLIYYSQIVNDFQKGDIAEGYSVSREKKESFPLTVTSAQKNPTAFYLCASSSSDWVAEQYFGPGTRLTVT.

The chain combines TRBV5-4 with TRBJ2-7, with 7 bases that match TRBD1. V lost 4 bases and J lost 0; bases outside the gene matches: 4. Germline V gene data show CDR1 as SGHNT and CDR2 as YYREEE (reference sequence). The CDR3 covers 14 residues. The CDR3 sequence: CASSGRDSSYEQYF. CDR3 coding DNA: TGTGCCAGCAGCGGTCGGGACAGCTCCTACGAGCAGTACTTC.

This chain joins TRBV2 and TRBJ1-6; 8 nucleotides match TRBD1. The V and J ends lost 6 bases and 6 bases, in that order; junction bases with no gene match: 16. The CDR3 consists of 18 residues. Germline CDR1 and CDR2: SNHLY and FYNNEI. This chain's CDR3 is CASSEPPVGTGLNSPLHF. DNA of the CDR3: TGTGCCAGCAGCGAGCCCCCGGTGGGGACAGGACTTAATTCACCCCTCCACTTT. The variable domain in full, with the rest retrieved from reference TRBV2 and TRBJ1-6, is EPEVTQTPSHQVTQMGQEVILRCVPISNHLYFYWYRQILGQKVEFLVSFYNNEISEKSEIFDDQFSVERPDGSNFTLKIRSTKLEDSAMYFCASSEPPVGTGLNSPLHFGNGTRLTVT.

The J gene is TRBJ2-7, the V gene TRBV28, with D hard to call. There are 15 residues in the CDR3. CDR1 and CDR2 from the germline V gene are MDHEN and SYDVKM. V was trimmed by 7 bases and J by 3 bases, leaving 19 bases between them. The DNA for the CDR3 is TGTGCCAGCAAACTAAGAGCAGCCGATAACTACGAGCAGTACTTC. Translated: CASKLRAADNYEQYF. Looking up the rest from reference TRBV28 and TRBJ2-7 gives the full variable domain: DVKVTQSSRYLVKRTGEKVFLECVQDMDHENMFWYRQDPGLGLRLIYFSYDVKMKEKGDIPEGYSVSREKKERFSLILESASTNQTSMYLCASKLRAADNYEQYFGPGTRLTVT.

V usage is TRBV6-5 and J usage is TRBJ2-1; 7 nucleotides match TRBD2. Germline assignment: CDR1 MNHEY and CDR2 SVGAGI. With 5 bases clipped from V and 1 base from J, the junction kept 2 bases outside the gene matches. The CDR3 extends over 14 amino acids. The DNA for the CDR3 is TGTGCCAGCAGTCTAGCGGATTCCTACAATGAGCAGTTCTTC. Translating it yields CASSLADSYNEQFF.

The rearrangement uses TRBV6-5 and TRBJ1-2; TRBD1 aligns across 8 bases. The CDR3 runs to 14 residues. V was pared by 0 bases and J by 7 bases, with 4 bases of the junction left unmatched. CDR1 is MNHEY and CDR2 is SVGAGI in the germline V gene. The CDR3 coding sequence is TGTGCCAGCAGTTACTCAGGACAGGGAAGTGGCTACACCTTC. Translation gives CASSYSGQGSGYTF.

The CDR3 DNA follows: TGTGCCAGCAGCCCTCCCCGACTAGCGTATTCCTACGAGCAGTACTTC. Protein product: CASSPPRLAYSYEQYF. The chain combines TRBV11-2 with TRBJ2-7, with 8 bases lining up with TRBD2. This CDR3 contains 16 residues. Germline V gene data show CDR1 as SGHAT and CDR2 as FQNNGV. Trimming cost V 5 bases and J 1 base; bases outside gene matches: 10.

This clone came up a few times. At one end, the junction sequence differs from germline, possibly due to a read error. The chain is built from TRBV16 and TRBJ1-1; D unresolved. This CDR3 contains 13 residues. CDR1 and CDR2 (germline): KGHSY, FQNENV. The CDR3 nucleotides read TGTGCCAGCAGCCAATATCTCCCGGGAGACGTCCTCTTC. As protein: CASSQYLPGDVLF.

On this clone itself: This sample also contains other DNA sequences that code for the same CDR3. V gene TRBV4-3 combines with J gene TRBJ2-7; D gene uncertain. The germline gives CDR1 LGHNA, CDR2 YSLEER. The CDR3 length is 15 residues. Trimming removed 0 bases from V and 0 bases from J, with 9 bases in between. CDR3 sequence reads: CASSQDLGSSYEQYF. In DNA, the CDR3 is TGCGCCAGCAGCCAAGATCTTGGCAGCTCCTACGAGCAGTACTTC.

This rearrangement joins TRBV10-1 to TRBJ1-1, with no clear D. V was trimmed by 2 bases and J by 0 bases, leaving 10 bases between them. The CDR3 has 15 residues. Germline lookup yields CDR1 WNHNN and CDR2 SYGVQD (reference sequence). The CDR3: CASSERVGMNTEAFF. The CDR3 DNA sequence: TGCGCCAGCAGTGAGAGGGTAGGGATGAACACTGAAGCTTTCTTT.

The CDR3 region is CASSSKTYEQYF. The CDR3 DNA reads TGTGCCAGCAGCTCCAAGACCTACGAGCAGTACTTC. This sequence joins TRBV7-9 and TRBJ2-7; D remains ambiguous. Germline CDR1 is SEHNR and CDR2 is FQNEAQ (reference sequence). The CDR3 has 12 amino acids. Trimming took 4 bases from V and 2 from J, leaving 6 bases between them.

The V call is TRBV28, the J call TRBJ1-5; no reliable D call. The CDR3 has 14 amino acids. With 5 bases removed from V and 3 bases from J, the gap between germline ends came to 11 bases. CDR1 MDHEN and CDR2 SYDVKM come from the germline V gene. The CDR3 loop reads CASSTPFDNQPQHF. The CDR3 bases are TGTGCCAGCAGTACCCCTTTTGACAATCAGCCCCAGCATTTT.

Regarding this clone: One end of the junction varies from germline; a read error may be responsible. The chain combines TRBV7-7 with TRBJ2-5, with 7 bases matching TRBD1. This CDR3 is 16 amino acids long. Per the germline V gene, CDR1 is SSHAT and CDR2 is FNYEAQ (reference sequence). For the CDR3, the DNA is TGTGCTAGCAGCTTACCCGGGACAGCCCCCCAAGAGCCCCAGTACTTC. Amino acid sequence: CASSLPGTAPQEPQYF.

The chain is built from TRBV14 and TRBJ2-5; no reliable D call. The CDR3 spans 14 residues. Germline-derived CDR1 and CDR2 are SGHDN and FVKESK. V lost 0 bases to trimming and J lost 1 base, with 6 bases between them. This CDR3 is CASSQDWPQETQYF. DNA for the CDR3: TGTGCCAGCAGCCAAGATTGGCCCCAAGAGACCCAGTACTTC.

The chain uses TRBV7-9 and TRBJ2-1, with D unresolved. V shed 2 bases and J shed 8 bases, with 7 bases lying between them. The CDR3 length is 12 residues. Germline CDR1 is SEHNR and CDR2 is FQNEAQ (reference sequence). CDR3 region: CASSLSADEQFF. The CDR3, as DNA: TGTGCCAGCAGCTTATCCGCAGATGAGCAGTTCTTC.

This chain connects TRBV5-6 to TRBJ2-5; D is possibly TRBD1 (5 bases). There are 13 residues in the CDR3. CDR1 and CDR2 from the germline V gene are SGHDT and YYEEEE. Trimming removed 2 bases at V and 3 bases at J, with 8 bases between. This CDR3 is CASSLQEEETQYF. The DNA of the CDR3 is TGTGCCAGCAGCTTACAGGAAGAAGAGACCCAGTACTTC.

The V gene is TRBV5-4, the J gene TRBJ1-1; 9 bases line up with TRBD1. Unmatched junction bases numbered 11, after V lost 4 bases and J lost 13 bases. The V gene's germline CDR1 is SGHNT and CDR2 YYREEE (reference sequence). The CDR3 loop spans 13 amino acids. As DNA, the CDR3 is TGTGCCAGCAGCGACCGGGACAGGGTTATAGGTTTCTTT. Translating gives CASSDRDRVIGFF. The whole variable domain, filled in from reference TRBV5-4 and TRBJ1-1, reads ETGVTQSPTHLIKTRGQQVTLRCSSQSGHNTVSWYQQALGQGPQFIFQYYREEENGRGNFPPRFSGLQFPNYSSELNVNALELDDSALYLCASSDRDRVIGFFGQGTRLTVV.

V and J are TRBV11-2 and TRBJ2-1; 10 bases fit TRBD2. This CDR3 spans 17 amino acids. Germline trimming cut 1 base from V and 9 bases from J; bases unmatched to any gene: 12. Looked up from germline, CDR1 is SGHAT and CDR2 is FQNNGV. The CDR3 DNA sequence: TGTGCCAGCAGCTTAGGACTAGCGGGTACCAAAAAAGGTGAGCAGTTCTTC. This translates into CASSLGLAGTKKGEQFF.